This TCR beta chain was sequenced in a study of cytomegalovirus exposure and HLA in healthy donors. In the study overall: A prior analysis found about 120 million unique TCR beta sequences from some 200 million T cells. Broader study findings: No immune exposure information besides CMV serostatus was available. Across donors, presence/absence analyses took sequencing depth to be roughly uniform.

The PCR was carried out with 60 Vbeta primers and 13 Jbeta primers. TCRdb's table, derived via immunoSEQ multiplex PCR, lists solely in-frame clones and lacks some. Here the sample spans some 150,000 clones, over 60% being singletons. This CDR3 has 13 residues. Trimming cost V 2 bases and J 6 bases, with 9 bases left between them. Germline V lookup: CDR1 SGHKS, CDR2 YYEKEE (reference sequence). Details on this clone: The antigen is not known.

V gene TRBV5-5 combines with J gene TRBJ1-5; D not resolved. The TCR originated in a man aged 40-50 years in good health and CMV-seropositive. The sample comprised PBMCs. In DNA, the CDR3 is TGTGCCAGCAGCTTAGAGGTTTCTCAGCCCCAGCATTTT. It translates to CASSLEVSQPQHF. The whole variable domain, remainder taken from reference TRBV5-5 and TRBJ1-5, is DAGVTQSPTHLIKTRGQQVTLRCSPISGHKSVSWYQQVLGQGPQFIFQYYEKEERGRGNFPDRFSARQFPNYSSELNVNALLLGDSALYLCASSLEVSQPQHFGDGTRLSIL.